The 29 T cell receptor beta chains below were found in one sample sequenced in a study of CD8+ T cells in alopecia areata. Investigators isolated RNA and reverse transcribed it into cDNA to act as the sequencing template. The table came from immunoSEQ multiplex PCR; TCRdb's copy has only in-frame clones and leaves some out. The data show some 240,000 clones, around three fifths seen once. The specimen comprised CD4+ T cells sorted from blood, sampled at week 0. The receptors stem from a human donor with alopecia areata.

The V gene is TRBV9, the J gene TRBJ2-1; a weak D match, TRBD1 (6 bases). The ends were cut back, 2 bases at V and 1 base at J, with 13 bases in the middle. The CDR3 length is 16 residues. CDR1 and CDR2 (germline): SGDLS, YYNGEE. The CDR3 loop is CASSVSGHESYNEQFF. Here the CDR3 DNA reads TGTGCCAGCAGCGTTTCGGGACACGAGTCCTACAATGAGCAGTTCTTC.

This clone has just one count. The rearrangement uses TRBV6-5 and TRBJ1-1; tentative D call: TRBD1 (6 bases). In germline, CDR1 is MNHEY, CDR2 SVGAGI. V shed 10 bases and J shed 4 bases, with 19 bases lying between them. CDR3 length: 14 residues. CDR3 in amino acids: CATTQGFAGTEAFF. The CDR3 nucleotides read TGTGCCACCACACAGGGTTTTGCGGGCACTGAAGCTTTCTTT.

This CDR3 reads CASSQAGGSPYEQYF. The CDR3, as DNA: TGTGCCAGCAGCCAAGCCGGCGGGAGCCCCTACGAGCAGTACTTC. This chain links TRBV4-2 with TRBJ2-7; TRBD2 agrees at 7 bases. Germline CDR1 is LGHNA and CDR2 is YNFKEQ. Trimming at V came to 1 base and at J to 2 bases, leaving 5 bases not matched to a gene. The CDR3 contains 15 residues.

This chain joins TRBV5-1 and TRBJ1-1, with 10 nucleotides matching TRBD1. V gave up 4 bases and J gave up 1 base; unmatched junction bases: 7. The CDR3 runs to 16 residues. CDR1 is SGHRS and CDR2 is YFSETQ in the germline V gene. CDR3 in DNA: TGCGCCAGCAGCGAGGGACAGGGGATTGGGAACACTGAAGCTTTCTTT. Its translation is CASSEGQGIGNTEAFF.

The V call is TRBV5-4, the J call TRBJ1-1, with D perhaps TRBD1 (5 bases). CDR1 and CDR2 (germline): SGHNT, YYREEE (reference sequence). V was cut by 1 base and J by 5 bases, with 18 bases left in between. The CDR3 spans 16 residues. CDR3 DNA: TGTGCCAGCAGCTTGACTTGGGCAGGGTTAGGTACTGAAGCTTTCTTT. Amino acids: CASSLTWAGLGTEAFF.

This rearrangement joins TRBV5-6 to TRBJ2-7; 10 bases fit TRBD2. CDR3 length: 16 residues. The germline CDR1 and CDR2 sequences are SGHDT and YYEEEE. V shed 1 base and J 2 bases; nucleotides not matched to a gene: 6. The CDR3 DNA follows: TGTGCCAGCAGCTTGCTAGCGGGAGCTAGTACCTACGAGCAGTACTTC. Encoded protein: CASSLLAGASTYEQYF. Together with reference TRBV5-6 and TRBJ2-7, the CDR3 gives the full variable domain: DAGVTQSPTHLIKTRGQQVTLRCSPKSGHDTVSWYQQALGQGPQFIFQYYEEEERQRGNFPDRFSGHQFPNYSSELNVNALLLGDSALYLCASSLLAGASTYEQYFGPGTRLTVT.

This chain links TRBV11-1 with TRBJ2-1; the match to TRBD2 covers 16 bases. With V trimmed by 3 bases and J by 11 bases, 1 base remained unmatched. The CDR3 is 14 residues long. The germline gives CDR1 SGHAT, CDR2 FQDESV (reference sequence). The CDR3 loop reads CASSLGLAGGQQFF. The CDR3 nucleotides read TGTGCCAGCAGCTTGGGACTAGCGGGAGGGCAGCAGTTCTTC.

The genes are TRBV11-2 and TRBJ2-1; 9 bases are shared with TRBD2. The CDR3 has 16 amino acids. V dropped 6 bases and J dropped 0; count of bases not matched to a gene: 6. Germline CDR1 reads SGHAT; CDR2 reads FQNNGV. This CDR3 is CASRPLAGSSYNEQFF. CDR3 coding DNA: TGTGCCAGCAGACCCCTAGCGGGGAGCTCCTACAATGAGCAGTTCTTC.

The gene calls are TRBV30 and TRBJ2-3; D call uncertain. The germline CDR1 and CDR2 sequences are GTSNPN and SVGIG (reference sequence). The V end was cut by 3 bases, the J end by 10 bases, with 14 bases between. CDR3 length equals 12 residues. CDR3 protein: CAWSPVELAQYF. CDR3 DNA sequence: TGTGCCTGGAGCCCCGTGGAGCTAGCGCAGTATTTT.

The CDR3 loop reads CASSFLDAASSGYTF. The CDR3 nucleotides read TGTGCCAGCAGCTTCCTCGACGCCGCCTCCTCTGGCTACACCTTC. The V and J genes are TRBV5-4 and TRBJ1-2; D uncertain. Deletions cut 2 bases from V and 7 bases from J, with 18 bases between. Per the germline V gene, CDR1 is SGHNT and CDR2 is YYREEE (reference sequence). This CDR3 has 15 amino acids.

V gene TRBV7-9 combines with J gene TRBJ1-6; possible D gene TRBD1, 6 bases. The CDR3 length is 16 residues. V was cut by 1 base and J by 7 bases, with 14 bases left in between. Looked up from germline, CDR1 is SEHNR and CDR2 is FQNEAQ (reference sequence). The CDR3 sequence: CASSLVRGRGNSPLHF. CDR3 sequence (DNA): TGTGCCAGCAGCTTAGTTAGGGGCAGGGGAAATTCACCCCTCCACTTT.

The chain couples TRBV7-2 to TRBJ1-1, with 8 bases lining up with TRBD1. J gave up 1 base and V 3 bases, and 7 bases lay outside the gene matches. Germline CDR1 is SGHTA and CDR2 is FQGNSA. The CDR3 spans 16 residues. The CDR3 nucleotides read TGTGCCAGCAGCTTCCAGGGGGCGCGGGGGAACACTGAAGCTTTCTTT. This codes for CASSFQGARGNTEAFF.

The rearrangement joins TRBV15 to TRBJ1-5; 9 bases agree with TRBD1. The CDR3 extends over 16 amino acids. Germline V CDR1 and CDR2: LNHNV, YYDKDF (reference sequence). The trim removed 0 bases at V and 5 bases at J, leaving 5 bases unmatched. The CDR3 sequence is CATSREGQGHDQPQHF. The CDR3 DNA follows: TGTGCCACCAGCAGAGAAGGACAGGGGCACGATCAGCCCCAGCATTTT.

This chain connects TRBV13 to TRBJ1-2; no clear D gene. V gave up 3 bases and J gave up 3 bases, with 14 bases separating them. This CDR3 has 15 residues. Looked up from germline, CDR1 is PRHDT and CDR2 is FYEKMQ (reference sequence). Here the CDR3 DNA reads TGTGCCAGCAGCTTCGGCGGACGTCTCCACTATGGCTACACCTTC. It yields the protein CASSFGGRLHYGYTF.

The chain uses TRBV4-1 and TRBJ2-7; 7 bases map to TRBD1. With V trimmed by 6 bases and J by 2 bases, 10 bases remained unmatched. The germline V gene encodes CDR1 MGHRA and CDR2 YSYEKL. The CDR3 sequence is 15 residues long. The CDR3 spells CASSSDRDGTYEQYF. DNA for the CDR3: TGCGCCAGCAGTTCCGACAGGGACGGGACCTACGAGCAGTACTTC.

The V gene is TRBV13, the J gene TRBJ2-7; 12 nucleotides line up with TRBD2. Germline-derived CDR1 and CDR2 are PRHDT and FYEKMQ (reference sequence). The CDR3 is made up of 16 amino acids. V was pared by 5 bases and J by 2 bases, with 7 bases of the junction left unmatched. The CDR3 loop reads CASSPRTSGDAYEQYF. The DNA for the CDR3 is TGTGCCAGCAGCCCCCGGACTAGCGGGGACGCCTACGAGCAGTACTTC.

V gene TRBV29-1 combines with J gene TRBJ2-7; 10 positions match TRBD2. CDR1 is SQVTM and CDR2 is ANQGSEA in the germline V gene. The trim removed 8 bases at V and 2 bases at J, leaving 6 bases unmatched. This CDR3 has 13 residues. The CDR3 loop reads CSFRTSGTYEQYF. In nucleotides, the CDR3 is TGCAGCTTTCGGACTAGCGGAACCTACGAGCAGTACTTC.

J is TRBJ2-5 and V is TRBV27, with TRBD2 matching 8 bases. The V segment lost 5 bases and the J segment 5 bases; nucleotides outside the gene matches: 10. Germline CDR1 MNHEY, CDR2 SMNVEV (reference sequence). The CDR3 contains 15 residues. The CDR3 DNA is TGTGCCAGCAGTGGGAGCGGGAGAAGCTGGGAGACCCAGTACTTC. It encodes CASSGSGRSWETQYF.

This clone was seen more than once but under ten times. This chain uses TRBV2 with TRBJ2-3, with a tentative D call TRBD1 (6 bases). The CDR3 contains 15 residues. The V gene lost 6 bases and the J gene lost 2 bases, with 15 bases spanning the gap. Germline CDR1 is SNHLY and CDR2 is FYNNEI. This CDR3 reads CASRITGTPTDTQYF. CDR3 nucleotides: TGTGCCAGCAGGATTACCGGGACACCCACAGATACGCAGTATTTT.

The rearrangement links TRBV7-9 to TRBJ1-1, with D perhaps matching TRBD1 (5 bases). The V end was cut by 1 base, the J end by 1 base, with 16 bases between. The CDR3 contains 17 residues. Germline lookup yields CDR1 SEHNR and CDR2 FQNEAQ (reference sequence). This chain's CDR3 is CASSLGGLRGRNTEAFF. For the CDR3, the DNA is TGTGCCAGCAGCTTAGGGGGCCTTCGAGGGCGGAACACTGAAGCTTTCTTT.

The table lists this clone with a few counts. The chain has TRBV7-9 and TRBJ1-1, with a weak D call TRBD1 (6 bases). Trimming took 3 bases from V and 4 from J, leaving 12 bases between them. The germline V gene has CDR1 SEHNR and CDR2 FQNEAQ (reference sequence). The CDR3 extends over 14 amino acids. CDR3 bases: TGTGCCAGCAGCTTTGGTCGGGGGGCCACTGAAGCTTTCTTT. Translating it yields CASSFGRGATEAFF. Full variable domain (rest looked up from reference TRBV7-9 and TRBJ1-1): DTGVSQNPRHKITKRGQNVTFRCDPISEHNRLYWYRQTLGQGPEFLTYFQNEAQLEKSRLLSDRFSAERPKGSFSTLEIQRTEQGDSAMYLCASSFGRGATEAFFGQGTRLTVV.

The chain uses TRBV5-4 and TRBJ1-1, with 9 bases lining up with TRBD1. The CDR3 loop spans 15 amino acids. Germline V CDR1 and CDR2: SGHNT, YYREEE (reference sequence). After removal of 1 base from V and 4 bases from J, the junction contained 5 bases not matched to a gene. This chain's CDR3 is CASSLNQDRGTEAFF. CDR3 bases: TGTGCCAGCAGCTTGAATCAGGACAGGGGCACTGAAGCTTTCTTT.

The chain carries TRBV4-1 and TRBJ2-3; D gene ambiguous. The V and J ends lost 2 bases and 2 bases respectively, with 14 bases between them. Germline V CDR1 and CDR2: MGHRA, YSYEKL. The length of the CDR3 is 16 residues. The CDR3 spells CASSQTLLGYTDTQYF. CDR3 in DNA: TGCGCCAGCAGCCAAACCCTCTTGGGGTACACAGATACGCAGTATTTT.

The genes are TRBV7-2 and TRBJ1-1, with 10 bases matching TRBD1. The V segment lost 6 bases and the J segment 3 bases; nucleotides outside the gene matches: 4. Germline V gives CDR1 SGHTA, CDR2 FQGNSA. The CDR3 covers 14 residues. The CDR3, as DNA: TGTGCCAGCAGAACTGACAGGGGGCACACTGAAGCTTTCTTT. Translation: CASRTDRGHTEAFF.

The chain uses TRBV7-2 and TRBJ1-5; the D is unclear. The CDR3 consists of 12 residues. V was clipped by 1 base and J by 5 bases, with 3 bases between them. The germline gives CDR1 SGHTA, CDR2 FQGNSA. The CDR3 DNA follows: TGTGCCAGCAGCTTAGGGGATCAGCCCCAGCATTTT. Protein sequence: CASSLGDQPQHF. Using reference TRBV7-2 and TRBJ1-5 for the parts outside the CDR3, the full variable domain is GAGVSQSPSNKVTEKGKDVELRCDPISGHTALYWYRQSLGQGLEFLIYFQGNSAPDKSGLPSDRFSAERTGGSVSTLTIQRTQQEDSAVYLCASSLGDQPQHFGDGTRLSIL.

This clone was detected a few times. V usage is TRBV29-1 and J usage is TRBJ2-1, with D tentatively TRBD2 (5 bases). Per germline, CDR1 SQVTM and CDR2 ANQGSEA. This CDR3 comprises 13 residues. V lost 5 bases and J 3 bases, leaving 11 bases between the germline ends. The chain's CDR3 is CSVRGRNYNEQFF. In DNA, the CDR3 is TGCAGCGTTCGAGGGAGAAACTACAATGAGCAGTTCTTC.

The rearrangement links TRBV11-2 to TRBJ1-5; D not certain. The CDR3 is 17 amino acids. In germline, CDR1 is SGHAT, CDR2 FQNNGV. Trimming shortened V by 0 bases and J by 4 bases, and 16 bases separated the two germline ends. CDR3 in amino acids: CASSLDRLKKWNQPQHF. For the CDR3, the DNA is TGTGCCAGCAGCTTAGATCGGTTAAAGAAGTGGAATCAGCCCCAGCATTTT. The full variable domain, rest sourced from reference TRBV11-2 and TRBJ1-5, is EAGVAQSPRYKIIEKRQSVAFWCNPISGHATLYWYQQILGQGPKLLIQFQNNGVVDDSQLPKDRFSAERLKGVDSTLKIQPAKLEDSAVYLCASSLDRLKKWNQPQHFGDGTRLSIL.

CDR3 sequence: CASSLRGAGTEAFF. CDR3 bases: TGTGCCAGCAGCCTACGCGGGGCGGGCACTGAAGCTTTCTTT. The chain joins TRBV7-2 to TRBJ1-1, with D tentatively TRBD1 (5 bases). V gave up 5 bases and J gave up 4 bases, with 14 bases separating them. Germline V gene data show CDR1 as SGHTA and CDR2 as FQGNSA. The CDR3 runs to 14 residues.

V is TRBV7-8 and J is TRBJ1-2; D might be TRBD1 (5 bases). V dropped 5 bases and J dropped 2 bases, with 12 bases sitting between them. The CDR3 spans 14 residues. CDR1 and CDR2 from the germline V gene are SGHVS and FQNEAQ. The CDR3 protein is CASSTTRGNYGYTF. In DNA form, the CDR3 reads TGTGCCAGCAGCACAACTAGGGGAAACTATGGCTACACCTTC.